This T cell receptor (beta chain) was recorded in a study of T-cell reconstitution after alpha-beta-depleted transplantation in children. TCRbeta library construction was performed incorporating unique molecular identifiers. TCRdb reanalysed the PCR reads using MiXCR and keeps one entry per CDR3 protein. The data contain 30,000 or so distinct CDR3 sequences, around 7% of them singletons. Study-level results: Reportedly, only several hundred clones from non-depleted graft cells drove alpha-beta T-cell counts at about two months. Hyperexpanded clones declined; after one year, newly produced T cells mostly supplied diversity.

This clonotype was counted many times. Its cognate antigen is unknown. Sequencing was performed on peripheral blood, taken 60 days after TCRalphabeta/CD19-depleted stem cell transplant. This receptor was identified in a child younger than two who had a stem cell transplant for acute myeloid leukemia, so the T cells may come from the graft donor.

This CDR3 reads CASRHRLGLAGRQETQYF. The CDR3 DNA reads TGTGCCAGCAGACACAGACTAGGACTAGCGGGACGTCAAGAGACCCAGTACTTC. The chain has TRBV6-2 or TRBV6-3 and TRBJ2-5, with 12 bases identical to TRBD2. Germline-derived CDR1 and CDR2 are MNHEY and SVGEGT. The CDR3 has 18 residues. Trimming cost V 6 bases and J 2 bases; bases outside gene matches: 13.